This T cell receptor beta chain appears in the sequencing data of a study of blood T cell repertoires in COVID-19. Profiling relied on immunoSEQ multiplex PCR, and the TCRdb table lists in-frame clones only, not all of them. The sample holds about 97,000 clones; more than 75% are singletons and the top ten take 15% to 17%. The V and J ends lost 3 bases and 1 base, in that order; junction bases with no gene match: 13. CDR3 length equals 20 residues. Per germline, CDR1 LGHNA and CDR2 YSLEER. The chain joins TRBV4-3 to TRBJ2-5; 14 nucleotides align to TRBD2. Specimen: peripheral blood. This TCR came from a human donor in a cohort sampled during active COVID-19. This CDR3 is CASSQITPGLAGDAQETQYF. CDR3 nucleotide sequence: TGCGCCAGCAGCCAGATAACTCCGGGACTAGCGGGAGACGCCCAAGAGACCCAGTACTTC.